These 25 T cell receptor beta chains came from one sample sequenced in a study of CD8+ T cells in alopecia areata. Sequencing relied on a cDNA template that was reverse transcribed from extracted RNA. Profiling relied on immunoSEQ multiplex PCR, and the TCRdb table lists in-frame clones only, not all of them. The sample includes 130,000 to 150,000 clones, around 87% of them seen just once. The sequences come from CD8+ T cells sorted from blood, collected at week 0. The receptors stem from a human donor with alopecia areata.

The J gene is TRBJ2-7, the V gene TRBV29-1, with D perhaps TRBD1 (6 bases). V was cut by 0 bases and J by 4 bases, with 13 bases left in between. In germline, CDR1 is SQVTM, CDR2 ANQGSEA. The CDR3 has 14 amino acids. CDR3 protein: CSVEDGQMGYEQYF. The CDR3 DNA is TGCAGCGTTGAAGATGGACAGATGGGTTACGAGCAGTACTTC.

The gene calls are TRBV5-1 and TRBJ2-7; D is perhaps TRBD2 (6 bases). Trimming stripped 0 bases from V and 2 bases from J, with 15 bases between. The CDR3 extends over 16 amino acids. Germline V lookup: CDR1 SGHRS, CDR2 YFSETQ. Written as DNA, the CDR3 is TGCGCCAGCAGCTTGGAGGGGACCGGGAGTCCCTACGAGCAGTACTTC. Protein: CASSLEGTGSPYEQYF.

In DNA form, the CDR3 reads TGTGCCAGCAGCTTTGTCGTAGAGACCCAGTACTTC. As protein: CASSFVVETQYF. This sequence joins TRBV7-9 and TRBJ2-5; D is undetermined. V was cut by 3 bases and J by 4 bases, with 6 bases left in between. The CDR3 runs 12 residues. In germline, CDR1 is SEHNR, CDR2 FQNEAQ (reference sequence).

The chain's CDR3 is CATSGPQGATYEQYF. In DNA form, the CDR3 reads TGTGCCACCAGCGGACCACAGGGAGCCACTTACGAGCAGTACTTC. V gene TRBV15 combines with J gene TRBJ2-5; possibly TRBD1 for D (6 bases). The end of the DNA is better explained by TRBJ2-7, so the J call may be wrong. The CDR3 totals 15 residues. Germline loops: CDR1 LNHNV, CDR2 YYDKDF (reference sequence).

This clone occurred once. Mismatch with germline at one junction end may stem from a read error. The chain uses TRBV7-7 and TRBJ2-3; D gene uncertain. The CDR3 length is 13 residues. Germline V lookup: CDR1 SSHAT, CDR2 FNYEAQ (reference sequence). The CDR3 coding sequence is TGTGCTAGCAGCTTATCATGGACAGATACGCAGTATTTT. Translated: CASSLSWTDTQYF.

The rearrangement uses TRBV6-1 and TRBJ2-5; TRBD1 agrees at 9 bases. The CDR3 spans 15 residues. Germline CDR1 MNHNS, CDR2 SASEGT. Trimming removed 5 bases from V and 2 bases from J; junction bases left unmatched: 6. DNA of the CDR3: TGTGCCAGCAGTCCGACAGGGGGAAGGCAAGAGACCCAGTACTTC. Residues: CASSPTGGRQETQYF.

The CDR3 loop is CASSSLRDGGGSSYNEQFF. The DNA of the CDR3 is TGTGCCAGTAGTTCACTCCGGGACGGAGGGGGAAGCTCCTACAATGAGCAGTTCTTC. This rearrangement joins TRBV19 to TRBJ2-1, with D perhaps being TRBD1 or TRBD2 (6 bases each). Germline V gene data show CDR1 as LNHDA and CDR2 as SQIVND (reference sequence). V shed 5 bases and J shed 0 bases, with 23 bases lying between them. The CDR3 is 19 amino acids.

The chain carries TRBV27 and TRBJ2-3, with 8 bases lining up with TRBD2. This CDR3 spans 17 amino acids. J lost 2 bases, V lost 5 bases, and 12 bases had no gene match. CDR1 is MNHEY, CDR2 SMNVEV, per germline (reference sequence). The CDR3 region is CASSVMALAAFTDTQYF. In DNA, the CDR3 is TGTGCCAGCAGTGTTATGGCACTAGCGGCCTTCACAGATACGCAGTATTTT.

The rearrangement joins TRBV7-9 to TRBJ2-7, with D hard to call. V was pared by 5 bases and J by 2 bases, with 10 bases between. This CDR3 is 13 amino acids long. Per germline, CDR1 SEHNR and CDR2 FQNEAQ (reference sequence). The DNA of the CDR3 is TGTGCCAGCAGCCCCAGCCGGGCCTACGAGCAGTACTTC. Its translation is CASSPSRAYEQYF.

Notes on this clone: In the same sample, other DNA sequences code for this CDR3. The gene calls are TRBV5-1 and TRBJ2-7; 8 bases agree with TRBD2. The CDR3 runs 15 residues. The V and J ends lost 1 base and 2 bases, in that order; junction bases with no gene match: 5. Germline values: CDR1 SGHRS, CDR2 YFSETQ. The CDR3 DNA reads TGCGCCAGCAGCTTGTCTAGCGGGCCGCCCTACGAGCAGTACTTC. Encoded protein: CASSLSSGPPYEQYF.

The chain has TRBV10-3 and TRBJ2-1; 11 nucleotides line up with TRBD2. The CDR3 runs to 15 residues. The germline CDR1 and CDR2 sequences are ENHRY and SYGVKD. J lost 4 bases, V lost 2 bases, and 1 base had no gene match. CDR3 bases: TGTGCCATCAGTGAGACTAGCGGGAGATACAATGAGCAGTTCTTC. Translated: CAISETSGRYNEQFF.

This chain connects TRBV2 to TRBJ2-7, with D unresolved. CDR3 length: 13 residues. Germline assignment: CDR1 SNHLY and CDR2 FYNNEI. The V gene lost 4 bases and the J gene lost 3 bases, with 10 bases spanning the gap. The CDR3 bases are TGTGCCAGCAGTGGTCCAGGCGGCTACGAGCAGTACTTC. The encoded protein is CASSGPGGYEQYF.

The rearrangement joins TRBV11-2 to TRBJ1-2; D may be TRBD1 (5 bases). The CDR3 totals 15 residues. The V gene's germline CDR1 is SGHAT and CDR2 FQNNGV. V was cut by 1 base and J by 4 bases, with 13 bases left in between. The CDR3 sequence is CASSLGEGAFYGYTF. The CDR3 DNA follows: TGTGCCAGCAGCTTAGGGGAAGGGGCCTTCTATGGCTACACCTTC.

The chain employs TRBV19 and TRBJ1-1; D is unclear. Trimming stripped 3 bases from V and 1 base from J, with 6 bases between. The germline V gene has CDR1 LNHDA and CDR2 SQIVND (reference sequence). The CDR3 contains 13 residues. CDR3 protein: CASSIATNTEAFF. The CDR3 DNA is TGTGCCAGTAGTATCGCCACGAACACTGAAGCTTTCTTT. The full variable domain, its missing parts supplied by reference TRBV19 and TRBJ1-1, is DGGITQSPKYLFRKEGQNVTLSCEQNLNHDAMYWYRQDPGQGLRLIYYSQIVNDFQKGDIAEGYSVSREKKESFPLTVTSAQKNPTAFYLCASSIATNTEAFFGQGTRLTVV.

This chain connects TRBV7-2 to TRBJ1-2; 9 nucleotides agree with TRBD1. Germline V CDR1 and CDR2: SGHTA, FQGNSA. V shed 3 bases, J shed 4 bases, and the junction held 6 bases outside the gene matches. This CDR3 has 15 residues. CDR3 bases: TGTGCCAGCAGCTTGGGACAGGGTTCTTCCTATGGCTACACCTTC. It encodes CASSLGQGSSYGYTF.

The chain is built from TRBV29-1 and TRBJ2-1; 8 bases line up with TRBD1. The V gene end was trimmed by 8 bases and the J gene end by 7 bases; junction bases not matched to a gene: 10. Germline CDR1 and CDR2: SQVTM and ANQGSEA. CDR3 length: 13 residues. The CDR3 DNA sequence: TGCAGCACTCACCAGGGGGCAAGAAATGAGCAGTTCTTC. Its protein product is CSTHQGARNEQFF.

The chain recombines TRBV7-8 with TRBJ2-3; 12 positions agree with TRBD2. V shed 3 bases, J shed 0 bases, and the junction held 1 base outside the gene matches. The CDR3 is 16 residues long. The V gene's germline CDR1 is SGHVS and CDR2 FQNEAQ. The CDR3 DNA reads TGTGCCAGCAGCTTTGGGACTAGCGGGAGCACAGATACGCAGTATTTT. Encoded protein: CASSFGTSGSTDTQYF.

In regard to this clone: This sample also contains other DNA sequences that code for the same CDR3. This chain connects TRBV5-1 to TRBJ2-1; no definite D call. This CDR3 is 12 amino acids long. The V end lost 0 bases, the J end lost 6 bases, and 4 bases lay between the germline ends. Germline V gene sequence: CDR1 SGHRS, CDR2 YFSETQ. The CDR3 sequence is CASSLGGNEQFF. The CDR3 DNA follows: TGCGCCAGCAGCTTGGGGGGCAATGAGCAGTTCTTC.

V gene TRBV6-6 combines with J gene TRBJ2-2, with D tentatively TRBD1 or TRBD2 (6 bases each). Germline V gene lookup returns CDR1 MNHNY and CDR2 SVGAGI (reference sequence). V lost 2 bases and J 5 bases, leaving 12 bases between the germline ends. CDR3 length equals 15 residues. The CDR3 sequence is CASSYVGAGTGELFF. The CDR3 region has the DNA TGTGCCAGCAGTTACGTGGGGGCGGGAACCGGGGAGCTGTTTTTT.

This chain joins TRBV5-1 and TRBJ2-7, with TRBD1 matching 7 bases. This CDR3 has 12 amino acids. J gave up 3 bases and V 8 bases, and 5 bases lay outside the gene matches. The germline V gene encodes CDR1 SGHRS and CDR2 YFSETQ. The CDR3 sequence is CASKDRIYEQYF. The CDR3 DNA sequence: TGCGCCAGTAAGGACAGGATCTACGAGCAGTACTTC. The entire variable domain, with the rest obtained from reference TRBV5-1 and TRBJ2-7, is as follows: KAGVTQTPRYLIKTRGQQVTLSCSPISGHRSVSWYQQTPGQGLQFLFEYFSETQRNKGNFPGRFSGRQFSNSRSEMNVSTLELGDSALYLCASKDRIYEQYFGPGTRLTVT.

The chain recombines TRBV7-9 with TRBJ2-5, with TRBD2 matching over 7 bases. The ends lost 1 base at V and 5 bases at J; junction bases unmatched: 7. The germline CDR1 and CDR2 sequences are SEHNR and FQNEAQ (reference sequence). The CDR3 has 15 residues. CDR3 loop: CASSLEVGGLETQYF. The CDR3 DNA is TGTGCCAGCAGCTTAGAGGTGGGAGGGCTGGAGACCCAGTACTTC.

DNA of the CDR3: TGTGCCAGCAGGGGAGGCGACAATGAGCAGTTCTTC. Encoded protein: CASRGGDNEQFF. V and J are TRBV14 and TRBJ2-1; a weak D match, TRBD2 (6 bases). Germline V gene data show CDR1 as SGHDN and CDR2 as FVKESK. V lost 6 bases and J lost 5, with 8 bases in between. CDR3 length equals 12 residues. Using reference TRBV14 and TRBJ2-1 for the parts outside the CDR3, the full variable domain is EAGVTQFPSHSVIEKGQTVTLRCDPISGHDNLYWYRRVMGKEIKFLLHFVKESKQDESGMPNNRFLAERTGGTYSTLKVQPAELEDSGVYFCASRGGDNEQFFGPGTRLTVL.

CDR3 nucleotides: TGTGCCAGCAGTTTCAGCCACAGGGTTAGCTACGAGCAGTACTTC. Residues: CASSFSHRVSYEQYF. J is TRBJ2-7 and V is TRBV6-5; weak D call: TRBD1 (6 bases). V gave up 4 bases and J gave up 3 bases, with 16 bases separating them. Looked up from germline, CDR1 is MNHEY and CDR2 is SVGAGI. The CDR3 extends over 15 amino acids.

This CDR3 is CACRLAGGPGELFF. CDR3 nucleotide sequence: TGTGCCTGCAGACTAGCGGGAGGCCCCGGGGAGCTGTTTTTT. This sequence joins TRBV30 and TRBJ2-2; TRBD2 agrees at 13 bases. The CDR3 has 14 amino acids. V gave up 6 bases and J gave up 6 bases; unmatched junction bases: 4. Germline V gives CDR1 GTSNPN, CDR2 SVGIG (reference sequence).

The rearrangement links TRBV11-2 to TRBJ2-1; D unclear. V was shortened by 0 bases and J by 2 bases, with 11 bases between the two germline ends. The CDR3 spans 16 residues. Germline V lookup: CDR1 SGHAT, CDR2 FQNNGV. The CDR3 sequence: CASSLDQAGPYNEQFF. The CDR3 DNA follows: TGTGCCAGCAGCTTAGATCAGGCCGGACCCTACAATGAGCAGTTCTTC.